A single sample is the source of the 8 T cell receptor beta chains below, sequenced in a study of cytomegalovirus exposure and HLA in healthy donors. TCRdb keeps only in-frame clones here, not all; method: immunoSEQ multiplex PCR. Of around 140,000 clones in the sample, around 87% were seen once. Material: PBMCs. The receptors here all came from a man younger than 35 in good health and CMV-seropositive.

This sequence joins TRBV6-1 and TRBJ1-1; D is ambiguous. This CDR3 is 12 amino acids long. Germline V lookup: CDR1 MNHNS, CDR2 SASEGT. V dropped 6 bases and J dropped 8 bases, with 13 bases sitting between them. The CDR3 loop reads CASSDGIGEAFF. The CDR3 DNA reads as TGTGCCAGCAGCGACGGTATCGGGGAAGCTTTCTTT.

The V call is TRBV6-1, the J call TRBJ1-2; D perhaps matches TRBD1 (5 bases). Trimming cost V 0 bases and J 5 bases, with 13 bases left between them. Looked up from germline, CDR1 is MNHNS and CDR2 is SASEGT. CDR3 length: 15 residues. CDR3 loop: CASSEALRGGYGYTF. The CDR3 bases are TGTGCCAGCAGTGAAGCGCTTCGGGGGGGTTATGGCTACACCTTC.

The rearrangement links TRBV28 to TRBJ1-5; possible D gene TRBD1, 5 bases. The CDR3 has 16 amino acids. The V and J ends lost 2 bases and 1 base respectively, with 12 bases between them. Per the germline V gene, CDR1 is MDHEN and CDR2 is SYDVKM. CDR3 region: CASSLAGRQSNQPQHF. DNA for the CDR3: TGTGCCAGCAGTTTAGCAGGGCGGCAGAGCAATCAGCCCCAGCATTTT.

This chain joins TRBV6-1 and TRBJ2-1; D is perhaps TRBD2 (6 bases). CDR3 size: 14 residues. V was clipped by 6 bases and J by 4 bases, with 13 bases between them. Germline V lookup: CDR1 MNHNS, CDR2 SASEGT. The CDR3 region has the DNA TGTGCCAGCAGGGTTAGCGGAGTATACAATGAGCAGTTCTTC. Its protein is CASRVSGVYNEQFF.

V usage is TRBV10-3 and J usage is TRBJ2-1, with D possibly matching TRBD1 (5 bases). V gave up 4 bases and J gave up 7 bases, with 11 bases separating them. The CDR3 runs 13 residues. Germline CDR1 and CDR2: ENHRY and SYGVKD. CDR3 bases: TGTGCCATCAGTGGGGGCCTGGGGAATGAGCAGTTCTTC. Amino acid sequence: CAISGGLGNEQFF.

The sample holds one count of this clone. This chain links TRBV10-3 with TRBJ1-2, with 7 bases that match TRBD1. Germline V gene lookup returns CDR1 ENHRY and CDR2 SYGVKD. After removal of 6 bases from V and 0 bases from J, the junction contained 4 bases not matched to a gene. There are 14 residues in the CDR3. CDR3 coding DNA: TGTGCCATCAGCAATACAGGGGCTAACTATGGCTACACCTTC. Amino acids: CAISNTGANYGYTF.

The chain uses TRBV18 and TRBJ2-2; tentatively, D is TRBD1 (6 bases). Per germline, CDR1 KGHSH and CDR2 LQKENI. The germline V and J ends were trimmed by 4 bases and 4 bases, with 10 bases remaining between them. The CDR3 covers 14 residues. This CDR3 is CASSLDRRTGELFF. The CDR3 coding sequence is TGTGCCAGCTCACTAGACAGGCGCACCGGGGAGCTGTTTTTT.

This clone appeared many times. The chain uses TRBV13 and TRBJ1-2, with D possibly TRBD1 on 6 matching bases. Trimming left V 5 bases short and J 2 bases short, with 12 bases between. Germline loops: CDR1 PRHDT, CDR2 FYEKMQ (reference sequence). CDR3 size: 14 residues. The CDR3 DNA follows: TGTGCCAGCAGCCCAGGGACAAGGAACTATGGCTACACCTTC. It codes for CASSPGTRNYGYTF.